This T cell receptor beta chain emerged from a study of cytomegalovirus exposure and HLA in healthy donors. Study-level points and caveats: Sequencing likely caused a cluster of highly shared sequence variants.

Donors sampled were nominally healthy, though unrecorded immune exposures were likely. PCR amplification relied on 60 Vbeta primers (plus 13 Jbeta primers). Generated by immunoSEQ multiplex PCR, the TCRdb table keeps only in-frame clones and is missing some. The data hold some 160,000 clones, with 75% to 90% observed a single time. Of note for this clone: The antigen remains unidentified. This CDR3 is also generated by other DNA sequences in the sample.

The receptor was isolated from a male donor in good health and CMV-seronegative. The sample taken for sequencing was PBMCs.

Here the CDR3 reads CAWQGDPEKLFF. The CDR3 DNA reads TGTGCCTGGCAAGGGGATCCTGAAAAACTGTTTTTT. V usage is TRBV30 and J usage is TRBJ1-4; tentatively, D is TRBD1 (5 bases). The germline gives CDR1 GTSNPN, CDR2 SVGIG (reference sequence). The CDR3 is 12 residues long. With 5 bases removed from V and 7 bases from J, the gap between germline ends came to 11 bases.